One sample yielded the 27 T cell receptor beta chains listed below, sequenced in a study of T cells after posttransplantation cyclophosphamide. A marrow graft followed busulfan-fludarabine conditioning, with cyclophosphamide on days +3 and +4. Sequencing used immunoSEQ multiplex PCR; TCRdb keeps in-frame clones, though not all of them. This sample has around 8,000 clones, each found more than once. The source material was PBMCs, sampled after allogeneic stem cell transplant with posttransplant cyclophosphamide. All receptors come from a young adult male patient who received an allogeneic stem cell transplant from an unrelated donor, was CMV-positive, and had acute and chronic GVHD. Some T cells may be transferred from the graft donor.

This clone has ten or more counts. The V call is TRBV27, the J call TRBJ1-5; 7 nucleotides agree with TRBD1. This CDR3 spans 14 amino acids. V shed 8 bases, J shed 4 bases, and the junction held 8 bases outside the gene matches. Looked up from germline, CDR1 is MNHEY and CDR2 is SMNVEV (reference sequence). Here the CDR3 DNA reads TGTGCCAGCTCCGGACAGGACCCAAATCAGCCCCAGCATTTT. Its translation is CASSGQDPNQPQHF.

At least ten counts were recorded for this clone. The gene calls are TRBV5-6 and TRBJ2-2, with TRBD1 as a possible D gene (6 bases). CDR3 length: 12 amino acids. V was cut by 4 bases and J by 7 bases, with 8 bases left in between. Germline CDR1 reads SGHDT; CDR2 reads YYEEEE. The CDR3 region is CASSRGNGELFF. In nucleotides, the CDR3 is TGTGCCAGCAGCAGGGGGAACGGGGAGCTGTTTTTT.

This clone was counted at least ten times. The rearrangement uses TRBV5-1 and TRBJ2-7; perhaps TRBD2 as D (5 bases). Trimming took off 7 bases at V and 3 bases at J, with 20 bases between the two ends. The CDR3 runs 15 residues. Germline-derived CDR1 and CDR2 are SGHRS and YFSETQ. CDR3 coding DNA: TGCGCCAGCGCTCGGACGGAAATTCGGGACTACGAGCAGTACGTC. Its protein product is CASARTEIRDYEQYV.

This clone is deemed medium-sized. The junction differs from germline at one of its ends, possibly a read error. This chain joins TRBV4-2 and TRBJ2-3; 11 nucleotides match TRBD2. The CDR3 runs to 16 residues. The V gene's germline CDR1 is LGHNA and CDR2 YNFKEQ. CDR3: CASSKETSGVTDTQYF. CDR3 sequence (DNA): TGTGCCAGCAGCAAAGAGACTAGCGGGGTCACAGATACGCAGTATTTT.

The chain joins TRBV7-2 to TRBJ1-5; TRBD1 might be the D (5 bases). Germline values: CDR1 SGHTA, CDR2 FQGNSA. The CDR3 is 14 amino acids. Deletions cut 5 bases from V and 7 bases from J, with 15 bases between. The CDR3 is CASSVGGTDQPQHF. The DNA of the CDR3 is TGTGCCAGCAGCGTCGGGGGGACTGACCAGCCCCAGCATTTT.

There are many counts of this clone. The chain has TRBV2 and TRBJ1-4; possible D gene TRBD1, 5 bases. The CDR3 consists of 14 residues. From germline, CDR1 is SNHLY and CDR2 FYNNEI. The germline V and J ends were trimmed by 3 bases and 5 bases, with 10 bases remaining between them. The CDR3 sequence: CASSDSGGNEKLFF. The CDR3 nucleotides read TGTGCCAGCAGTGATTCGGGGGGGAATGAAAAACTGTTTTTT.

In this sample, this clone turned up many times. This rearrangement joins TRBV7-8 to TRBJ2-3; possibly TRBD2 for D (5 bases). CDR3 size: 13 residues. V was clipped by 5 bases and J by 4 bases, with 10 bases between them. Germline V gene data show CDR1 as SGHVS and CDR2 as FQNEAQ. The CDR3 here is CASSALASDTQYF. As DNA, the CDR3 is TGTGCCAGCAGCGCCCTAGCATCAGATACGCAGTATTTT.

This clone was observed many times. The chain employs TRBV5-4 and TRBJ2-7, with a tentative D call TRBD2 (7 bases). V was shortened by 0 bases and J by 6 bases, with 19 bases between the two germline ends. Germline V gene sequence: CDR1 SGHNT, CDR2 YYREEE (reference sequence). This CDR3 is 16 amino acids long. CDR3 coding DNA: TGTGCCAGCAGCTTGGCCAAGGGGGGGAGGCTAATCGAGCAGTACTTC. Protein product: CASSLAKGGRLIEQYF.

This clone was detected ten times or more. The chain has TRBV28 and TRBJ1-5, with 10 bases identical to TRBD1. Germline V CDR1 and CDR2: MDHEN, SYDVKM. This CDR3 is 16 amino acids long. Trimming took 4 bases from V and 7 from J; bases not matched to a gene: 10. The CDR3, as DNA: TGTGCCAGCAGTTCTCCGGGACAGGGGACGGGGCAGCCCCAGCATTTT. It encodes CASSSPGQGTGQPQHF.

This clone is judged medium-sized. The chain is built from TRBV19 and TRBJ1-1; D uncertain. Germline lookup yields CDR1 LNHDA and CDR2 SQIVND (reference sequence). With 7 bases removed from V and 3 bases from J, the gap between germline ends came to 15 bases. This CDR3 contains 14 residues. CDR3 sequence reads: CASTPRRRDTEAFF. Here the CDR3 DNA reads TGTGCCAGTACCCCCAGGAGGCGCGACACTGAAGCTTTCTTT. The whole variable domain, remainder taken from reference TRBV19 and TRBJ1-1, is DGGITQSPKYLFRKEGQNVTLSCEQNLNHDAMYWYRQDPGQGLRLIYYSQIVNDFQKGDIAEGYSVSREKKESFPLTVTSAQKNPTAFYLCASTPRRRDTEAFFGQGTRLTVV.

This clone was seen at least ten times. The chain links TRBV7-3 to TRBJ2-2, with D tentatively TRBD1 (6 bases). Looked up from germline, CDR1 is SGHTA and CDR2 is FQGTGA. V lost 1 base and J 4 bases, leaving 16 bases between the germline ends. The CDR3 has 17 residues. CDR3 DNA: TGTGCCAGCAGCTTAAGACCGAGACAGGATTTCACCGGGGAGCTGTTTTTT. Its protein is CASSLRPRQDFTGELFF.

In its sample, this clone was seen a few times. The chain is built from TRBV25-1 and TRBJ2-5; TRBD1 matches at 11 bases. The end of the DNA is better explained by TRBJ2-7, so the J call may be wrong. This CDR3 contains 16 residues. Germline CDR1 MGHDK, CDR2 SYGVNS. The CDR3 DNA follows: TGTGCCAGCAGTGAATACCGGACAGGGGGCACTTACGAGCAGTACTTC. It yields the protein CASSEYRTGGTYEQYF.

By share of the sample, this clone is medium-sized (0.01 to 0.1%). This CDR3 reads CASSSSTGLTGNTIYF. For the CDR3, the DNA is TGCGCCAGCAGCTCCTCAACAGGGCTAACGGGAAACACCATATATTTT. This chain links TRBV4-1 with TRBJ1-3; maybe TRBD1 (6 bases). V gave up 5 bases and J gave up 4 bases, with 18 bases separating them. Germline CDR1 is MGHRA and CDR2 is YSYEKL. The CDR3 covers 16 residues.

This clone was seen many times. The V call is TRBV5-6, the J call TRBJ2-5; 10 nucleotides line up with TRBD2. V trimming: 2 bases; J trimming: 7 bases; junction bases outside the gene matches: 8. The germline gives CDR1 SGHDT, CDR2 YYEEEE. The CDR3 covers 15 residues. CDR3 amino acids: CASSLIAGGPGTQYF. The CDR3 coding sequence is TGTGCCAGCAGCTTAATAGCGGGGGGCCCGGGGACCCAGTACTTC.

This clone was observed at least ten times. This sequence joins TRBV10-3 and TRBJ2-7; 12 bases align to TRBD2. The V gene's germline CDR1 is ENHRY and CDR2 SYGVKD. With 7 bases clipped from V and 2 bases from J, the junction kept 3 bases outside the gene matches. This CDR3 has 14 residues. DNA of the CDR3: TGTGCCATCAAAGGACTAGCGGGGACCTACGAGCAGTACTTC. It encodes CAIKGLAGTYEQYF.

The sample holds many counts of this clone. This sequence joins TRBV29-1 and TRBJ1-2, with D unresolved. V shed 3 bases and J shed 8 bases, with 16 bases lying between them. The germline CDR1 and CDR2 sequences are SQVTM and ANQGSEA. The CDR3 extends over 13 amino acids. The CDR3 region has the DNA TGCAGCGTTGATCGCCAAGATCGGTTAGGCTACACCTTC. Protein sequence: CSVDRQDRLGYTF. The entire variable domain, with the rest obtained from reference TRBV29-1 and TRBJ1-2, is as follows: SAVISQKPSRDICQRGTSLTIQCQVDSQVTMMFWYRQQPGQSLTLIATANQGSEATYESGFVIDKFPISRPNLTFSTLTVSNMSPEDSSIYLCSVDRQDRLGYTFGSGTRLTVV.

This clone was seen ten or more times. This rearrangement joins TRBV6-5 to TRBJ2-7, with a tentative D call TRBD1 (6 bases). Trimming cost V 2 bases and J 5 bases, with 10 bases left between them. Germline V gene data show CDR1 as MNHEY and CDR2 as SVGAGI. This CDR3 spans 13 amino acids. The CDR3 DNA reads TGTGCCAGCAGTTACGAGGGGGACGACGAGCAGTACTTC. It yields the protein CASSYEGDDEQYF.

Many counts were recorded for this clone. The chain recombines TRBV5-4 with TRBJ2-2, with D perhaps TRBD1 (6 bases). The CDR3 extends over 16 amino acids. V gave up 0 bases and J gave up 5 bases, with 14 bases separating them. Germline V gene data show CDR1 as SGHNT and CDR2 as YYREEE (reference sequence). The chain's CDR3 is CASSLDFQGSTGELFF. CDR3 sequence (DNA): TGTGCCAGCAGCTTGGATTTTCAGGGGTCGACCGGGGAGCTGTTTTTT.

This clone was counted many times. The rearrangement uses TRBV20-1 and TRBJ1-1; no reliable D call. The germline V and J ends were trimmed by 7 bases and 4 bases, with 7 bases remaining between them. This CDR3 contains 10 residues. CDR1 DFQATT and CDR2 SNEGSKA come from the germline V gene (reference sequence). CDR3 amino acids: CSGGLTEAFF. The DNA of the CDR3 is TGCAGTGGCGGCCTCACTGAAGCTTTCTTT.

Within the sample, this clone is medium-sized. The V call is TRBV7-8, the J call TRBJ2-7, with a possible D match to TRBD2 (5 bases). The germline gives CDR1 SGHVS, CDR2 FQNEAQ. V dropped 3 bases and J dropped 3 bases, with 9 bases sitting between them. This CDR3 comprises 13 residues. CDR3 in amino acids: CASSFGMNYEQYF. Written as DNA, the CDR3 is TGTGCCAGCAGCTTCGGGATGAACTACGAGCAGTACTTC. The variable domain in full, with the rest retrieved from reference TRBV7-8 and TRBJ2-7, is GAGVSQSPRYKVAKRGQDVALRCDPISGHVSLFWYQQALGQGPEFLTYFQNEAQLDKSGLPSDRFFAERPEGSVSTLKIQRTQQEDSAVYLCASSFGMNYEQYFGPGTRLTVT.

In this sample, this clone turned up many times. J is TRBJ2-7 and V is TRBV30; D unresolved. CDR3 length: 13 residues. CDR1 and CDR2 from the germline V gene are GTSNPN and SVGIG (reference sequence). With 2 bases removed from V and 4 bases from J, the gap between germline ends came to 12 bases. The CDR3 here is CAWSPPIRYEQYF. CDR3 nucleotide sequence: TGTGCCTGGAGTCCCCCAATCAGGTACGAGCAGTACTTC.

This clone came up many times. This chain uses TRBV21-1 with TRBJ1-5; the table's D gene call, TRBD1, was not cross checked with the DNA. TRBV21-1 is an annotated pseudogene. This CDR3 comprises 15 residues. The CDR3, as DNA: TGTGCCAGCAGCAAAGGGAGGGACAGGTACCCGCCCCAGCATTTT. Amino acid sequence: CASSKGRDRYPPQHF.

This clone was found many times. The V and J genes are TRBV19 and TRBJ1-5, with a tentative D call TRBD1 (6 bases). Germline V lookup: CDR1 LNHDA, CDR2 SQIVND (reference sequence). Trimming pared 5 bases from V and 4 bases from J, leaving 15 bases between. The CDR3 consists of 15 residues. CDR3 amino acids: CASSPGRQENQPQHF. For the CDR3, the DNA is TGTGCCAGTAGTCCGGGTAGACAGGAAAATCAGCCCCAGCATTTT.

In its sample, this clone was seen many times. The rearrangement joins TRBV14 to TRBJ1-2, with D perhaps matching TRBD1 (5 bases). V lost 1 base and J 4 bases, leaving 13 bases between the germline ends. The V gene's germline CDR1 is SGHDN and CDR2 FVKESK. CDR3 length: 15 amino acids. CDR3 sequence: CASSQASRGTYGYTF. In DNA, the CDR3 is TGTGCCAGCAGCCAAGCCTCGCGGGGGACCTATGGCTACACCTTC.

This clone has at least ten counts. One end of the junction is discordant with germline, which a read error may explain. The chain couples TRBV10-3 to TRBJ2-2, with TRBD1 matching over 9 bases. Germline CDR1 is ENHRY and CDR2 is SYGVKD. The CDR3 covers 13 residues. CDR3 protein: CAISESGDREVFF. The DNA for the CDR3 is TGTGCCATCAGTGAGTCGGGGGACAGGGAGGTGTTTTTT.

This clone was recorded at least ten times. V and J are TRBV7-9 and TRBJ1-1; 7 bases are shared with TRBD1. The trim removed 5 bases at V and 0 bases at J, leaving 6 bases unmatched. The CDR3 has 15 residues. Germline V gene data show CDR1 as SEHNR and CDR2 as FQNEAQ (reference sequence). The DNA for the CDR3 is TGTGCCAGCAGCCCAGCTGGGACAGTGAACACTGAAGCTTTCTTT. This encodes CASSPAGTVNTEAFF.

This clone occurred many times. In DNA, the CDR3 is TGTGCCAGCAGCGGGAACAGGGGACTCAATGAGCAGTTCTTC. This gives the protein CASSGNRGLNEQFF. The chain carries TRBV5-6 and TRBJ2-1; a possible D gene is TRBD1 (7 bases). Germline CDR1 reads SGHDT; CDR2 reads YYEEEE. There are 14 residues in the CDR3. V lost 4 bases and J 6 bases, leaving 14 bases between the germline ends.